This TCR beta chain stems from a study of tumor-infiltrating lymphocytes in primary liver carcinoma. Across the study: Measuring roughly 4 to 10 cm across, the tumors were staged as T1-T3 N0M0. Points from the study as a whole: In tumor-adjacent and tumor-blood pairs, overlap was lower than in tumor region pairs. Significantly larger top-250-clone fractions were found in tumors than in blood (p = 0.039).

Unsorted whole blood supplied the RNA, and germline DNA was extracted too. Infection with HBV was chronic in patients; they were treatment-naive. Germline loops: CDR1 SGHDT, CDR2 YYEEEE. CDR3 size: 14 residues. Trimming pared 0 bases from V and 4 bases from J, leaving 7 bases between. This clonotype was recorded a few times. The target antigen is unknown. Reverse transcription of about 500 ng total RNA with a constant-region primer produced TCR beta cDNA. Employing slightly modified ARM-PCR, three nested multiplex PCR rounds were run, and these gave rise to the TCR beta libraries. Amplification in the first two PCR rounds was performed using TRBV1-TRBV30 forward primers and a C-beta reverse primer for 10 cycles each. TCRdb recomputed calls from the multiplex PCR reads with MiXCR, one row per CDR3 protein. Altogether 150,000 to 200,000 distinct CDR3 sequences are present, less than 75% being singletons, with the ten largest covering around 7.1%.

The chain couples TRBV5-6 to TRBJ2-2; unclear D gene. Sequencing was done on a sample of peripheral blood. The TCR was taken from a woman aged 55-69 years with primary liver carcinoma and hepatitis B virus infection. The CDR3 sequence is CASSLGLSTGELFF. The CDR3 DNA is TGTGCCAGCAGCTTGGGACTTAGCACCGGGGAGCTGTTTTTT.